These T cell receptor beta chains were read from a single sample in a study of blood T cell repertoires in COVID-19. Generated by immunoSEQ multiplex PCR, the TCRdb table keeps only in-frame clones and is missing some. Among 150,000 to 200,000 clones listed, 82% were seen once. Sequencing input: peripheral blood. These receptors were taken from a woman aged 60-75 years with COVID-19, enrolled during active disease. The CDR3 runs from the conserved cysteine through the conserved F or W. The D gene is left open where the match is weak. Clone size appears in some rows only: once, few, many, or a class for an expanded clone.

V gene,J gene,D gene,clone size,CDR3 protein,CDR3 DNA
TRBV5-4,TRBJ1-6,TRBD1,-,CASSLGDRPPLHF,TGTGCCAGCAGCTTGGGGGACAGGCCGCCCCTCCACTTT
TRBV6-2/TRBV6-3,TRBJ2-1,-,-,CASSYNARDSSPVDEQFF,TGTGCCAGCAGTTACAATGCGCGGGACTCCTCGCCGGTCGATGAGCAGTTCTTC
TRBV27,TRBJ2-1,TRBD1,-,CASRPGQGLNNEQFF,TGTGCCAGCAGACCCGGACAGGGCCTTAACAATGAGCAGTTCTTC
TRBV5-4,TRBJ1-2,-,-,CASSLEKGGLSGYTF,TGTGCCAGCAGCTTGGAGAAAGGCGGGCTTAGCGGCTACACCTTC
TRBV18,TRBJ2-5,-,few,CASSPPGRQETQYF,TGTGCCAGCTCTCCGCCGGGTCGACAAGAGACCCAGTACTTC
TRBV7-3,TRBJ2-1,TRBD2,-,CASSLSGLAGGREQFF,TGTGCCAGCAGCTTAAGCGGACTAGCGGGGGGGCGTGAGCAGTTCTTC
TRBV6-5,TRBJ1-5,-,-,CASLQGSNQPQHF,TGTGCCAGCCTACAGGGCAGCAATCAGCCCCAGCATTTT
TRBV11-1,TRBJ2-2,-,-,CASSPALGGELFF,TGTGCCAGCAGCCCAGCGCTCGGCGGGGAGCTGTTTTTT
TRBV30,TRBJ1-3,-,-,CAWSERGSGNTIYF,TGTGCCTGGAGCGAAAGGGGATCTGGAAACACCATATATTTT
TRBV6-5,TRBJ2-7,-,-,CASSRLWRAGYEQYF,TGTGCCAGCAGTCGCCTTTGGCGGGCAGGCTACGAGCAGTACTTC
TRBV4-3,TRBJ2-2,-,-,CASSQTPGGDTGELFF,TGCGCCAGCAGCCAGACTCCGGGCGGGGACACCGGGGAGCTGTTTTTT
TRBV6-5,TRBJ2-1,TRBD2,-,CASSYPGLENEQFF,TGTGCCAGCAGTTACCCGGGACTAGAAAATGAGCAGTTCTTC